This T cell receptor (beta chain) comes out of a study of cytomegalovirus exposure and HLA in healthy donors. A remark on this clone: Its specificity is not known.

With 5 bases clipped from V and 5 bases from J, the junction kept 3 bases outside the gene matches. The germline V gene encodes CDR1 GTSNPN and CDR2 SVGIG (reference sequence). The length of the CDR3 is 12 residues. Findings and caveats of the study: In vitro testing confirmed three CMV-associated chains as specific for CMV antigens.

The assay was immunoSEQ multiplex PCR, and TCRdb's table has in-frame clones only and misses some. The repertoire includes more than 60,000 clones, about 97% of them detected once, and around 1.6% sits in the top ten. The receptor's source is a woman under 30 in good health and CMV-seropositive. V and J are TRBV30 and TRBJ2-1; 7 nucleotides line up with TRBD2. The sample taken for sequencing was PBMCs. CDR3 region: CAWGRGNNEQFF. The CDR3 DNA sequence: TGTGCCTGGGGGCGGGGGAACAATGAGCAGTTCTTC.